Listed below are T cell receptor beta chains from one sample, sequenced in a study of blood T cell repertoires in COVID-19. TCRdb's table, derived via immunoSEQ multiplex PCR, lists solely in-frame clones and lacks some. The sample holds 45,000 to 65,000 clones, roughly 89% seen once. Sequencing was carried out using peripheral blood. The source is a human donor in a cohort sampled during active COVID-19. Each CDR3 is given with its conserved first and last residue. A D gene is named only where the DNA matches it firmly. Some rows mark clone size as missing; the rest say once, few, many or name a class of expanded clone.

v_gene: TRBV30; d_gene: -; j_gene: TRBJ1-4; abundance: once; CDR3nt: TGTGCCTGGGCCCCGGGGAATGAAAAACTGTTTTTT; CDR3aa: CAWAPGNEKLFF
v_gene: TRBV5-1; d_gene: TRBD1; j_gene: TRBJ1-2; abundance: -; CDR3nt: TGCGCCAGCAGCTTGTCCGGGACAGGTCTTGGCTACACCTTC; CDR3aa: CASSLSGTGLGYTF
v_gene: TRBV9; d_gene: -; j_gene: TRBJ2-1; abundance: -; CDR3nt: TGTGCCAGCAGCGTCACCCCTGACATTTACAATGAGCAGTTCTTC; CDR3aa: CASSVTPDIYNEQFF
v_gene: TRBV19; d_gene: TRBD1; j_gene: TRBJ1-1; abundance: -; CDR3nt: TGTGCCAGTAGTACCCCCGGGGACAGAAAGAACACTGAAGCTTTCTTT; CDR3aa: CASSTPGDRKNTEAFF
v_gene: TRBV12-5; d_gene: TRBD2; j_gene: TRBJ2-1; abundance: -; CDR3nt: TGTGCTAGTGGTTCGCCACTCGCGGGAGATTCGGATGAGCAGTTCTTC; CDR3aa: CASGSPLAGDSDEQFF
v_gene: TRBV30; d_gene: -; j_gene: TRBJ1-3; abundance: -; CDR3nt: TGTGCCTGGAGTCCCCGGTTAAACACCATATATTTT; CDR3aa: CAWSPRLNTIYF
v_gene: TRBV5-1; d_gene: TRBD1; j_gene: TRBJ2-3; abundance: once; CDR3nt: TGCGCCAGCACCCCGGGACAGGGGGCGTTTACGCAGTATTTT; CDR3aa: CASTPGQGAFTQYF
v_gene: TRBV24-1; d_gene: TRBD1; j_gene: TRBJ2-3; abundance: -; CDR3nt: TGTGCCACCAGGCAGGGGGCGGGAGATACGCAGTATTTT; CDR3aa: CATRQGAGDTQYF
v_gene: TRBV28; d_gene: TRBD1; j_gene: TRBJ1-5; abundance: -; CDR3nt: TGTGCCAGCAGCCAGGGACAGGGCACCAATCAGCCCCAGCATTTT; CDR3aa: CASSQGQGTNQPQHF
v_gene: TRBV19; d_gene: -; j_gene: TRBJ2-3; abundance: once; CDR3nt: TGTGCCAGTAGTTTACGGACCCGCACAGGGGATACGCAGTATTTT; CDR3aa: CASSLRTRTGDTQYF
v_gene: TRBV6-6; d_gene: TRBD2; j_gene: TRBJ2-5; abundance: -; CDR3nt: TGTGCCAGCTCGCCTCCAGCGGGGGAGACCCAGTACTTC; CDR3aa: CASSPPAGETQYF
v_gene: TRBV7-2; d_gene: TRBD2; j_gene: TRBJ2-3; abundance: -; CDR3nt: TGTGCCAGCAGCTTATGGGGAATAACTAGCGCCTCGACAGATACGCAGTATTTT; CDR3aa: CASSLWGITSASTDTQYF
v_gene: TRBV10-1; d_gene: TRBD2; j_gene: TRBJ2-1; abundance: -; CDR3nt: TGCGCCAGCAGTGTCAGGCTAGCGGGAGGGCCGCCCTACAATGAGCAGTTCTTC; CDR3aa: CASSVRLAGGPPYNEQFF
v_gene: TRBV5-8; d_gene: -; j_gene: TRBJ2-5; abundance: -; CDR3nt: TGTGCCAGCAGCCCAACAGGGTTAAAGACCCAGTACTTC; CDR3aa: CASSPTGLKTQYF
v_gene: TRBV2; d_gene: TRBD1; j_gene: TRBJ1-3; abundance: -; CDR3nt: TGTGCCAGCAGGGGGACAGCTGGAAACACCATATATTTT; CDR3aa: CASRGTAGNTIYF
v_gene: TRBV28; d_gene: TRBD2; j_gene: TRBJ2-2; abundance: -; CDR3nt: TGTGCCAGCAGTTTTAGCGGGGGGCGTACCGGGGAGCTGTTTTTT; CDR3aa: CASSFSGGRTGELFF
v_gene: TRBV19; d_gene: -; j_gene: TRBJ1-2; abundance: -; CDR3nt: TGTGCCAGTACCCCCCGCGCCGGGGGCTACACCTTC; CDR3aa: CASTPRAGGYTF
v_gene: TRBV6-5; d_gene: -; j_gene: TRBJ1-1; abundance: -; CDR3nt: TGTGCCAGCAGTTACTCCCGGGGCACTGAAGCTTTCTTT; CDR3aa: CASSYSRGTEAFF
v_gene: TRBV21-1; d_gene: -; j_gene: TRBJ1-1; abundance: -; CDR3nt: -; CDR3aa: CASRRFGQGTNTEAFF
v_gene: TRBV25-1; d_gene: -; j_gene: TRBJ1-2; abundance: few; CDR3nt: TGTGCCAGCACCCCCCGGGGGGGAAGTGGCTACACCTTC; CDR3aa: CASTPRGGSGYTF
v_gene: TRBV5-4; d_gene: TRBD2; j_gene: TRBJ2-3; abundance: -; CDR3nt: TGTGCCAGCAGCCCCAGACTAGCGGGAGGGTCTAGCACAGATACGCAGTATTTT; CDR3aa: CASSPRLAGGSSTDTQYF
v_gene: TRBV9; d_gene: TRBD2; j_gene: TRBJ2-1; abundance: -; CDR3nt: TGTGCCAGCAGCGTTCAGACTAGCAAGTCCTACAATGAGCAGTTCTTC; CDR3aa: CASSVQTSKSYNEQFF
v_gene: TRBV25-1; d_gene: -; j_gene: TRBJ2-1; abundance: -; CDR3nt: TGTGCCAGCAGTGCGCAAAGGGGCAACAATGAGCAGTTCTTC; CDR3aa: CASSAQRGNNEQFF
v_gene: TRBV27; d_gene: TRBD2; j_gene: TRBJ2-5; abundance: -; CDR3nt: TGTGCCAGCACGGCTAGCGGGGGCCAAGAGACCCAGTACTTC; CDR3aa: CASTASGGQETQYF
v_gene: TRBV21-1; d_gene: -; j_gene: TRBJ1-2; abundance: once; CDR3nt: TGTGCCAGCAGCCAAACCCGCAGGGGAAGGGGCTACACCTTC; CDR3aa: CASSQTRRGRGYTF
v_gene: TRBV5-4; d_gene: -; j_gene: TRBJ2-1; abundance: once; CDR3nt: TGTGCCAGCAGCCCTGGACTGGACTCCTACAATGAGCAGTTCTTC; CDR3aa: CASSPGLDSYNEQFF
v_gene: TRBV18; d_gene: -; j_gene: TRBJ1-3; abundance: -; CDR3nt: TGTGCCAGCTCACCACCCGAGGGTTTCGGAAACACCATATATTTT; CDR3aa: CASSPPEGFGNTIYF
v_gene: TRBV30; d_gene: -; j_gene: TRBJ1-6; abundance: few; CDR3nt: TGTGCCTGGAGTGTACGGGAGGCCCTCCACTTT; CDR3aa: CAWSVREALHF
v_gene: TRBV5-6; d_gene: TRBD2; j_gene: TRBJ2-5; abundance: once; CDR3nt: TGTGCCAGCAGCTTGGGGTTAGCGGGGGAGGGCCAGTACTTC; CDR3aa: CASSLGLAGEGQYF
v_gene: TRBV2; d_gene: -; j_gene: TRBJ2-3; abundance: -; CDR3nt: TGTGCCAGCAGTGGAGAACTACCAAGGGGGCAGTATTTT; CDR3aa: CASSGELPRGQYF
v_gene: TRBV15; d_gene: -; j_gene: TRBJ1-5; abundance: -; CDR3nt: TGTGCCACCAGCAGCAGGGGTAGGGGCAATCAGCCCCAGCATTTT; CDR3aa: CATSSRGRGNQPQHF